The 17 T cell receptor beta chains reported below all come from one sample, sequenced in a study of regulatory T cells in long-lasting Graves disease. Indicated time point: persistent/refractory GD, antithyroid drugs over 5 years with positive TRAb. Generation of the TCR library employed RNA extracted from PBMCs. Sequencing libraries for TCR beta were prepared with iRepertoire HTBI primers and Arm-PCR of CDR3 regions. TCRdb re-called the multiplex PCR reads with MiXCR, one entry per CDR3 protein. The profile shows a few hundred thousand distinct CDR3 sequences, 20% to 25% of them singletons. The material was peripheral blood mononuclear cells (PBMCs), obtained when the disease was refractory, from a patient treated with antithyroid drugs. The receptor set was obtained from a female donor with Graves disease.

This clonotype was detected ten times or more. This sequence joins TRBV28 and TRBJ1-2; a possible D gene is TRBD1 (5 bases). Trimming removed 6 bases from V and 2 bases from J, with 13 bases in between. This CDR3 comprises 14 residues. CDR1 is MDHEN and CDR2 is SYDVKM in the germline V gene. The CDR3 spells CASSNSGKNYGYTF. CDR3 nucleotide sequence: TGTGCCAGCAGCAACTCAGGGAAGAACTATGGCTACACCTTC.

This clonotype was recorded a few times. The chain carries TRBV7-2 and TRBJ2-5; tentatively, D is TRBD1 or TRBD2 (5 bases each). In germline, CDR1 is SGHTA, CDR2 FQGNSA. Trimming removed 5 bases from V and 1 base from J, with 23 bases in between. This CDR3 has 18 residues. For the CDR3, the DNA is TGTGCCAGCAGCCAATATCCCCAGGGAAGCGGCACCCAAGAGACCCAGTACTTC. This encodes CASSQYPQGSGTQETQYF. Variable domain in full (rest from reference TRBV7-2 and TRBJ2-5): GAGVSQSPSNKVTEKGKDVELRCDPISGHTALYWYRQSLGQGLEFLIYFQGNSAPDKSGLPSDRFSAERTGGSVSTLTIQRTQQEDSAVYLCASSQYPQGSGTQETQYFGPGTRLLVL.

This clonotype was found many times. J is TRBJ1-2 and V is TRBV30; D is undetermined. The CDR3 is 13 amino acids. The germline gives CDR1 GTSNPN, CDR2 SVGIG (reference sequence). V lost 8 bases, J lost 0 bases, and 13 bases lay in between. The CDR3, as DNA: TGTGCCATATCGGGCGGGACTAACTATGGCTACACCTTC. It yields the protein CAISGGTNYGYTF.

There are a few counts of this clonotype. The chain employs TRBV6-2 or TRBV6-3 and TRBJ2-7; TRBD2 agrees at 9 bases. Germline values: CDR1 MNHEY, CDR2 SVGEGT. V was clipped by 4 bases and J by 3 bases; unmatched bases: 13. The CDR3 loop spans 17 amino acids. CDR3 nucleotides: TGTGCCAGCAGTTTTACTTTCGGCGCGGGAGGGATCTACGAGCAGTACTTC. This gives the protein CASSFTFGAGGIYEQYF.

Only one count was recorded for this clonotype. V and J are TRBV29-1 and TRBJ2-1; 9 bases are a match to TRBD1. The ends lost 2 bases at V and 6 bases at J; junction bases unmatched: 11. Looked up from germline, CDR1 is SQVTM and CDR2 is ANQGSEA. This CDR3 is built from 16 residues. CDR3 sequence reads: CSVEMGARTGANEQFF. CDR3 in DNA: TGCAGCGTTGAAATGGGAGCGAGGACAGGGGCCAATGAGCAGTTCTTC.

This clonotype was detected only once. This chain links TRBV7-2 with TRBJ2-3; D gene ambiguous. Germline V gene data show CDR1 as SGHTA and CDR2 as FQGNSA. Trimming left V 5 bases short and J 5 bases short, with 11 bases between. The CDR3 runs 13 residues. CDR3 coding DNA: TGTGCCAGCAGCCCATTCCAGGAAGATACGCAGTATTTT. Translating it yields CASSPFQEDTQYF.

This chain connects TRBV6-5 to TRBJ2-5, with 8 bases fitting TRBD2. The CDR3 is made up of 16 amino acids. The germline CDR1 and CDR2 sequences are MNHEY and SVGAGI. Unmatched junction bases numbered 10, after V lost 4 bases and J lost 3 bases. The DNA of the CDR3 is TGTGCCAGCAGTTCTTTCCCTAGCGGGCCCAAAGAGACCCAGTACTTC. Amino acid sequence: CASSSFPSGPKETQYF.

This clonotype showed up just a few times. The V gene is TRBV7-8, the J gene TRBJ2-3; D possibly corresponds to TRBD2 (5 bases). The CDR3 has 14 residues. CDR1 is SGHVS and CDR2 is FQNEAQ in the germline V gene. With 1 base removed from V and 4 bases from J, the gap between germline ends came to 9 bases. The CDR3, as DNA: TGTGCCAGCAGCTTAGGGGAGATTTCAGATACGCAGTATTTT. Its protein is CASSLGEISDTQYF.

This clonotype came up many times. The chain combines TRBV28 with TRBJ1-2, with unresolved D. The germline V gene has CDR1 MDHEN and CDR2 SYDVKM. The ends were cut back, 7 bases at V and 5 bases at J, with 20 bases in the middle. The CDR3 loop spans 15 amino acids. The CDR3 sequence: CASTQWPRAGYGYTF. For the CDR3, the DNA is TGTGCCAGCACCCAATGGCCCCGGGCGGGTTATGGCTACACCTTC.

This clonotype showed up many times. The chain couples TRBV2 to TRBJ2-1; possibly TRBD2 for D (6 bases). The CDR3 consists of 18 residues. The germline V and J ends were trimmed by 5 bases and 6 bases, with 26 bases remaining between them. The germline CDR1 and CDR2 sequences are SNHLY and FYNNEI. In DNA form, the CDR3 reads TGTGCCAGCAGTACCCCGGGACTTCTCAACACACCCCCCAATGAGCAGTTCTTC. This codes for CASSTPGLLNTPPNEQFF.

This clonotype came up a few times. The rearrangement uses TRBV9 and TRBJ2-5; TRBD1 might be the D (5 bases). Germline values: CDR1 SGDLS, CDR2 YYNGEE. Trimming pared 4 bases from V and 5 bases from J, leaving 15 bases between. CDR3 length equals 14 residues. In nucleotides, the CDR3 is TGTGCCAGCAGCCCCGGAAGGGGCTGGGAGACCCAGTACTTC. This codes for CASSPGRGWETQYF. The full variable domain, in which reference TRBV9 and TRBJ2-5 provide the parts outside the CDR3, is DSGVTQTPKHLITATGQRVTLRCSPRSGDLSVYWYQQSLDQGLQFLIQYYNGEERAKGNILERFSAQQFPDLHSELNLSSLELGDSALYFCASSPGRGWETQYFGPGTRLLVL.

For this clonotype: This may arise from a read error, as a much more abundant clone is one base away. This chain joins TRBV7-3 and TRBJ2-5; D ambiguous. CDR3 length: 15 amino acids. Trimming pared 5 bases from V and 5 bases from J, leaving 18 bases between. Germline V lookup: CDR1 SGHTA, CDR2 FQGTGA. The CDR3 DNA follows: TGTGCCAGCAGCCCGATAGGCCGGACCAAGGAGACCCAGTACTTC. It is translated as CASSPIGRTKETQYF.

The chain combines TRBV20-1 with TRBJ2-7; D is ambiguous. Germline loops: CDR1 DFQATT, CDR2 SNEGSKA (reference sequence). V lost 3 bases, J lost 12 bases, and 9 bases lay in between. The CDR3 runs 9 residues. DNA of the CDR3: TGCAGTGCTAGCCCCCCGCTGTACTTC. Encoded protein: CSASPPLYF.

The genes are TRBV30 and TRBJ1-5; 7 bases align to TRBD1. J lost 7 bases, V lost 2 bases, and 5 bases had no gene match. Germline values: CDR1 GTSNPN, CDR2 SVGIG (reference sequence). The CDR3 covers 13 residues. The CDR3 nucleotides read TGTGCCTGGAGTCAGGGGGTAGAACAGCCCCAGCATTTT. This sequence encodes CAWSQGVEQPQHF.

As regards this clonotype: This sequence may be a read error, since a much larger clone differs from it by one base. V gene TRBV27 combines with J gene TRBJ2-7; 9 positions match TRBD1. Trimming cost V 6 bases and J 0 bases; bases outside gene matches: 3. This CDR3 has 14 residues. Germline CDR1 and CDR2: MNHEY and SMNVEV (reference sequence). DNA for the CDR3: TGTGCCAGCAGACGGACAGGGGACTCCTACGAGCAGTACTTC. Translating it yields CASRRTGDSYEQYF.

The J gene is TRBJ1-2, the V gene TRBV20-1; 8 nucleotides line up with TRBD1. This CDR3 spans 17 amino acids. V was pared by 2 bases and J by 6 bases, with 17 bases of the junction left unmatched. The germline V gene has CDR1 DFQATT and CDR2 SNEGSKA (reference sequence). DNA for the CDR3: TGCAGTGCTAGATCCCACCGGCCTGGACAGGGCGGCAATGGCTACACCTTC. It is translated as CSARSHRPGQGGNGYTF.

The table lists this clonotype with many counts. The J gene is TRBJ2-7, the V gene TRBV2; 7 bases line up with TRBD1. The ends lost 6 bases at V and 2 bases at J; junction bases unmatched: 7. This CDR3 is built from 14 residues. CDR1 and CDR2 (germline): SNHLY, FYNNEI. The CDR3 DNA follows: TGTGCCAGCAGCGTCTCAGGGGGAGCCTACGAGCAGTACTTC. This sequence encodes CASSVSGGAYEQYF.